A selection of T cell receptor beta chains follows, all from one sample in a study of cytomegalovirus exposure and HLA in healthy donors. Libraries were prepared by immunoSEQ multiplex PCR; TCRdb keeps only in-frame clonotypes and omits some of them. This sample has under 250,000 clones, with more than 85% found just once. Specimen: PBMCs. The receptors were gathered from a man between 18 and 29 years old in good health and CMV-seropositive. Each CDR3 is given with its conserved first and last residue. The D gene is left open where the match is weak. Clone size is shown for a subset of rows, as once, few, many or a class of expanded clone.

clone size	V gene	D gene	J gene	CDR3 protein	CDR3 DNA
NA	TRBV7-2	NA	TRBJ1-3	CASSLRADSGNTIYF	TGTGCCAGCAGCTTAAGGGCTGACTCTGGAAACACCATATATTTT
NA	TRBV5-1	NA	TRBJ1-3	CASSLGRASGNTIYF	TGCGCCAGCAGCTTGGGCAGGGCGTCGGGAAACACCATATATTTT
NA	TRBV4-3	NA	TRBJ2-3	CASSQATATRATDTQYF	TGCGCCAGCAGCCAAGCTACCGCGACTAGAGCCACAGATACGCAGTATTTT
NA	TRBV11-2	NA	TRBJ2-3	CASSLFRGLGNTDTQYF	TGTGCCAGCAGCTTATTTCGCGGTCTCGGGAACACAGATACGCAGTATTTT
NA	TRBV12-1	NA	TRBJ1-2	CASSCFSSVVSYGYTF	TGTGCCAGCAGCTGCTTCAGCTCGGTTGTTAGCTATGGCTACACCTTC
NA	TRBV4-1	TRBD2	TRBJ2-2	CASSQLAGGTGELFF	TGCGCCAGCAGCCAATTAGCGGGAGGCACCGGGGAGCTGTTTTTT
NA	TRBV5-1	NA	TRBJ2-7	CASSLEGARGTYEQYF	TGCGCCAGCAGCTTGGAAGGAGCCAGGGGAACCTACGAGCAGTACTTC
NA	TRBV15	TRBD2	TRBJ2-3	CATSRDRLAGGVDTQYF	TGTGCCACCAGCAGAGACCGACTAGCGGGAGGTGTAGATACGCAGTATTTT
NA	TRBV29-1	NA	TRBJ2-7	CSALQGTYEQYF	TGCAGCGCCTTACAGGGAACCTACGAGCAGTACTTC
few	TRBV7-2	TRBD2	TRBJ2-1	CASSFSGTSGASEQFF	TGTGCCAGCAGCTTCTCCGGGACTAGCGGGGCATCGGAGCAGTTCTTC
few	TRBV6-1	NA	TRBJ2-5	CASSELETQYF	TGTGCCAGCAGTGAATTGGAGACCCAGTACTTC
NA	TRBV11-2	NA	TRBJ2-7	CASSPLQEAPEQYF	TGTGCCAGCAGCCCCCTGCAGGAGGCTCCCGAGCAGTACTTC
NA	TRBV2	TRBD1	TRBJ2-2	CASSWDRGNAGELFF	TGTGCCAGCAGTTGGGACAGGGGTAACGCCGGGGAGCTGTTTTTT
NA	TRBV29-1	TRBD1	TRBJ2-7	CSVGAGGEQYF	TGCAGCGTTGGGGCAGGGGGCGAGCAGTACTTC
NA	TRBV6-1	NA	TRBJ2-1	CAGESRYNEQFF	TGTGCGGGGGAGTCCCGGTACAATGAGCAGTTCTTC
NA	TRBV2	TRBD2	TRBJ2-7	CASLSGSFYEQYF	TGTGCCAGCTTAAGCGGGAGTTTTTACGAGCAGTACTTC
NA	TRBV7-6	NA	TRBJ2-3	CASSLESLLGSRGDTQYF	TGTGCCAGCAGCTTAGAGAGCCTTCTAGGGTCTCGGGGAGATACGCAGTATTTT
NA	TRBV5-5	NA	TRBJ2-7	CASSLDGPSYEQYF	TGTGCCAGCAGCTTGGATGGACCCTCCTACGAGCAGTACTTC
NA	TRBV19	NA	TRBJ1-1	CASTRQPNMNTEAFF	TGTGCCAGTACGCGACAGCCAAACATGAACACTGAAGCTTTCTTT
NA	TRBV25-1	TRBD1	TRBJ2-7	CASSEWDRTYEQYF	TGTGCCAGCAGTGAATGGGACAGAACCTACGAGCAGTACTTC
NA	TRBV27	TRBD2	TRBJ2-1	CASSLFFLGTSGRNEQFF	TGTGCCAGCAGTTTATTCTTCTTGGGGACTAGCGGGAGAAATGAGCAGTTCTTC
NA	TRBV30	NA	TRBJ2-3	CAWSVGLGTDTQYF	TGTGCCTGGAGTGTCGGCTTGGGCACAGATACGCAGTATTTT
NA	TRBV6-6	NA	TRBJ2-6	CASSFDSSGANVLTF	TGTGCCAGCAGTTTCGACAGCTCTGGGGCCAACGTCCTGACTTTC
NA	TRBV6-6	NA	TRBJ2-7	CASSSEVAGLKYEQYF	TGTGCCAGCAGTTCTGAGGTGGCAGGACTCAAATACGAGCAGTACTTC
NA	TRBV5-6	NA	TRBJ2-1	CASSLWGGIEQFF	TGTGCCAGCAGCTTGTGGGGAGGAATTGAGCAGTTCTTC
NA	TRBV25-1	TRBD2	TRBJ2-1	CASSNSGRAGNEQFF	TGTGCCAGCAGTAATAGCGGGAGGGCAGGAAATGAGCAGTTCTTC
NA	TRBV7-2	TRBD2	TRBJ2-1	CASSLAPSGRGAVTNEQFF	TGTGCCAGCAGCTTAGCGCCTAGCGGGAGGGGAGCCGTTACCAATGAGCAGTTCTTC
NA	TRBV6-6	NA	TRBJ2-2	CASSYGRNTGELFF	TGTGCCAGCAGTTACGGGAGGAACACCGGGGAGCTGTTTTTT
NA	TRBV13	TRBD1	TRBJ1-1	CASSYDRGGTEAFF	TGTGCCAGCAGCTACGACAGGGGCGGCACTGAAGCTTTCTTT
few	TRBV27	TRBD1	TRBJ1-2	CASSAGTGFYGYTF	TGTGCCAGCAGCGCCGGGACAGGGTTCTATGGCTACACCTTC
NA	TRBV2	TRBD1	TRBJ1-1	CAGQQLTGVGAFF	TGTGCCGGTCAACAGCTGACAGGGGTAGGCGCTTTCTTT
NA	TRBV2	NA	TRBJ2-2	CASSEGKYFGELFF	TGTGCCAGCAGTGAAGGGAAGTATTTCGGGGAGCTGTTTTTT
NA	TRBV5-1	NA	TRBJ1-2	CASSLVGDGYTF	TGCGCCAGCAGCTTAGTCGGGGATGGCTACACCTTC
NA	TRBV15	NA	TRBJ2-7	CATSPSSYEQYF	TGTGCCACCAGTCCGAGCTCCTACGAGCAGTACTTC
NA	TRBV28	TRBD1	TRBJ1-5	CASSWGQGAKKTNQPQHF	TGTGCCAGCAGTTGGGGACAGGGGGCCAAAAAGACAAATCAGCCCCAGCATTTT
once	TRBV29-1	TRBD1	TRBJ2-5	CSVGDRTVGTQYF	TGCAGCGTAGGGGACAGGACGGTCGGGACCCAGTACTTC
NA	TRBV29-1	TRBD1	TRBJ2-7	CSVEWTGSEQYF	TGCAGCGTTGAATGGACAGGGAGTGAGCAGTACTTC
NA	TRBV29-1	NA	TRBJ1-1	CSASPLVVANTEAFF	TGCAGCGCTTCACCCTTGGTAGTGGCGAACACTGAAGCTTTCTTT
NA	TRBV7-8	NA	TRBJ2-1	CASSLQALARDEQFF	TGTGCCAGCAGCTTACAGGCCCTAGCGAGGGATGAGCAGTTCTTC
NA	TRBV7-8	NA	TRBJ1-1	CASSQDTNTEAFF	TGTGCCAGCAGCCAAGACACGAACACTGAAGCTTTCTTT